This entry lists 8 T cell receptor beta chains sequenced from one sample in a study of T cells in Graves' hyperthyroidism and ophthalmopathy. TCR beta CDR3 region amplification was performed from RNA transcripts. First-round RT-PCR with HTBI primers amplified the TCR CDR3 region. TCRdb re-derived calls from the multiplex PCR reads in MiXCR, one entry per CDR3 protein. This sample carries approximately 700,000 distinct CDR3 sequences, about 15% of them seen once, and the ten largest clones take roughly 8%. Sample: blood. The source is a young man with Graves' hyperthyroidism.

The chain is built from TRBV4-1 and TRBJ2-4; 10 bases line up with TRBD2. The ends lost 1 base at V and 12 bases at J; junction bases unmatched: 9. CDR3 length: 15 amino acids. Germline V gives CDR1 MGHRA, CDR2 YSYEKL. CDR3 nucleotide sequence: TGCGCCAGCAGCCAAGCTACAGCGGGAGGGCCGTCTCAGTACTTC. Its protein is CASSQATAGGPSQYF.

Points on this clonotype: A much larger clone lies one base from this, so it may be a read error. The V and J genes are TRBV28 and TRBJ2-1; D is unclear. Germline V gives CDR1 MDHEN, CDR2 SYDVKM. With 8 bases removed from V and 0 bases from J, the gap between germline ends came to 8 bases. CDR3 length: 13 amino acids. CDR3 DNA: TGTGCCAGCCAGGTTAGCTCCTACAATGAGCAGTTCTTC. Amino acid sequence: CASQVSSYNEQFF. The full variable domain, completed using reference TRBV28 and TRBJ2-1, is DVKVTQSSRYLVKRTGEKVFLECVQDMDHENMFWYRQDPGLGLRLIYFSYDVKMKEKGDIPEGYSVSREKKERFSLILESASTNQTSMYLCASQVSSYNEQFFGPGTRLTVL.

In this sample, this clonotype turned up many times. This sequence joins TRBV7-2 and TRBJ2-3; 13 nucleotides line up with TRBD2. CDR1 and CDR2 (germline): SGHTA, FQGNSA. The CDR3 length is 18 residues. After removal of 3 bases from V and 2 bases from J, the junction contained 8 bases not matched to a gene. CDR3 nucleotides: TGTGCCAGCAGCTTGGGCAGACTAGCGGGGGGCTTCACAGATACGCAGTATTTT. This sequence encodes CASSLGRLAGGFTDTQYF.

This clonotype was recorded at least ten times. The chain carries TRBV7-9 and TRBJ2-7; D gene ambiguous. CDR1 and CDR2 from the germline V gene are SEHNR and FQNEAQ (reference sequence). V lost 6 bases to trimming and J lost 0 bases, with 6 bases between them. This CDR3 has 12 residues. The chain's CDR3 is CASSLTSYEQYF. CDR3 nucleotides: TGTGCCAGCAGTTTGACCTCCTACGAGCAGTACTTC. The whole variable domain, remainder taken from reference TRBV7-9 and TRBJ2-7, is DTGVSQNPRHKITKRGQNVTFRCDPISEHNRLYWYRQTLGQGPEFLTYFQNEAQLEKSRLLSDRFSAERPKGSFSTLEIQRTEQGDSAMYLCASSLTSYEQYFGPGTRLTVT.

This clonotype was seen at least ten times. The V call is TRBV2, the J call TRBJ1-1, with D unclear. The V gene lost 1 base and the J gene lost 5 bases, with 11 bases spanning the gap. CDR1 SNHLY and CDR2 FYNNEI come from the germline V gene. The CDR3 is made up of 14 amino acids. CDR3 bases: TGTGCCAGCAGTGAAGAATCTCTACGAACTGAAGCTTTCTTT. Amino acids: CASSEESLRTEAFF.

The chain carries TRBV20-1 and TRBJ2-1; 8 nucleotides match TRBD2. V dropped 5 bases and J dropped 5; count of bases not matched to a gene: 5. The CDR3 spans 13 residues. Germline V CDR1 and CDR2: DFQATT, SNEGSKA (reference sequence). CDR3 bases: TGCAGTGCTGCCAGCGGGAGAAACAATGAGCAGTTCTTC. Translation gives CSAASGRNNEQFF.

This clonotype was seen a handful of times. CDR3 loop: CASSLAGAAVRTDTQYF. The CDR3 nucleotides are TGCGCCAGCAGCTTGGCCGGAGCCGCGGTACGCACAGATACGCAGTATTTT. The chain links TRBV5-1 to TRBJ2-3; D gene ambiguous. The germline V gene encodes CDR1 SGHRS and CDR2 YFSETQ. The CDR3 totals 17 residues. V was cut by 0 bases and J by 1 base, with 15 bases left in between.

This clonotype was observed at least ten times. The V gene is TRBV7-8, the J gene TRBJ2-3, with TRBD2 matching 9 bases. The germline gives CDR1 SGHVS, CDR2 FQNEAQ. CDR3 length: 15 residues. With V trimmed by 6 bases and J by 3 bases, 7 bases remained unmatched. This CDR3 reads CASRSGLARTDTQYF. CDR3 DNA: TGTGCCAGCAGATCCGGACTAGCGAGGACAGATACGCAGTATTTT.